Given below is one T cell receptor (beta chain) in context. The data belong to a study of cytomegalovirus exposure and HLA in healthy donors. Turning to the study itself: Unique TCRs from HLA-typed donors, 65 million to 85 million of them, were held in an early data release.

Both 60 Vbeta primers and 13 Jbeta primers went into the PCR. Generated by immunoSEQ multiplex PCR, the TCRdb table keeps only in-frame clones and is missing some. The data contain 110,000 to 150,000 clones, 80% to 85% of them singletons. Material for sequencing was PBMCs. The receptor comes from a male donor in good health and CMV-seronegative.

The CDR3 loop reads CASSLQGGQQPQHF. CDR3 bases: TGCGCCAGCAGCCTACAGGGGGGCCAGCAGCCCCAGCATTTT. The chain links TRBV5-1 to TRBJ1-5; the match to TRBD1 covers 8 bases. The J segment lost 7 bases and the V segment lost 4 bases, leaving 7 bases of the junction unmatched. Looked up from germline, CDR1 is SGHRS and CDR2 is YFSETQ. CDR3 length: 14 amino acids.